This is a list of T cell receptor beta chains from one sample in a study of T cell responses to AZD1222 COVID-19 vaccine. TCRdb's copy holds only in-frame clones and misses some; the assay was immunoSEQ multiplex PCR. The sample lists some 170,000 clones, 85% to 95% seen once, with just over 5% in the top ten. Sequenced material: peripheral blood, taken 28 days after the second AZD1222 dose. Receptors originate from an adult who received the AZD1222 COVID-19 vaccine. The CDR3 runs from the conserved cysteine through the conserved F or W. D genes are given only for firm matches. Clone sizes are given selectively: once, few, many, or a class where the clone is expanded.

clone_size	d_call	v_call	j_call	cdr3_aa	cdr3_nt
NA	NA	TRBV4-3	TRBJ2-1	CASSTKLFAYHEQFF	TGCGCCAGCAGCACCAAGTTATTCGCCTATCATGAGCAGTTCTTC
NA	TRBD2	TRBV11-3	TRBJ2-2	CASSPRAGGNTGELFF	TGTGCCAGCAGCCCAAGGGCGGGAGGGAACACCGGGGAGCTGTTTTTT
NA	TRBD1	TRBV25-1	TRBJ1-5	CASSDRGGNQPQHF	TGTGCCAGCAGCGACAGGGGTGGCAATCAGCCCCAGCATTTT
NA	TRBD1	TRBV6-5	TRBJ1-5	CASSKDRVQPQHF	TGTGCCAGCAGCAAAGACAGGGTTCAGCCCCAGCATTTT
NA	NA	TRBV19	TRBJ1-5	CASRVSNYVGISNQPQHF	TGTGCCAGTAGAGTTTCCAATTACGTCGGAATTAGCAATCAGCCCCAGCATTTT
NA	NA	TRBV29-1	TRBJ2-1	CSVGTPEGFF	TGCAGCGTTGGGACTCCGGAGGGGTTCTTC
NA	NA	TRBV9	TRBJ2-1	CASSPDWGNEQFF	TGTGCCAGCAGCCCGGATTGGGGCAATGAGCAGTTCTTC
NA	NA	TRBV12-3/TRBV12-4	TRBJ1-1	CASRPDGNTEAFF	TGTGCCAGCAGACCAGACGGAAACACTGAAGCTTTCTTT
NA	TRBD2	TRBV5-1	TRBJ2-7	CASSRTSGSYEQYF	TGCGCCAGCAGTCGTACTAGCGGGTCCTACGAGCAGTACTTC
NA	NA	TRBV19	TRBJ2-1	CASSMVRGSYNEQFF	TGTGCCAGTAGTATGGTTCGGGGGTCCTACAATGAGCAGTTCTTC
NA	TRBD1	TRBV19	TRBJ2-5	CASSIDHGTGGQETQYF	TGTGCCAGTAGTATAGATCATGGGACAGGGGGCCAAGAGACCCAGTACTTC
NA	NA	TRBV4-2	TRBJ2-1	CASSQGQAIEQFF	TGTGCCAGCAGCCAAGGGCAAGCAATTGAGCAGTTCTTC
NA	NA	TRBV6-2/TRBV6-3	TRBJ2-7	CASSQAYEQYF	TGTGCCAGCAGCCAGGCCTACGAGCAGTACTTC
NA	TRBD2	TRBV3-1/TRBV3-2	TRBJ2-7	CASSETSGGHYEQYF	TGTGCCAGCAGCGAAACTAGCGGGGGCCACTACGAGCAGTACTTC
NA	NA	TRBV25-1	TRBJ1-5	CASSVRAGGPQHF	TGTGCCAGCAGTGTCAGAGCGGGGGGGCCCCAGCATTTT
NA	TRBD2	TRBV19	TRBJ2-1	CASTPMSGRIGALNEQFF	TGTGCCAGTACCCCTATGAGCGGGAGGATCGGGGCCTTAAATGAGCAGTTCTTC
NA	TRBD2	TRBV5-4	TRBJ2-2	CASSFGRPGREGELFF	TGTGCCAGCAGCTTCGGACGACCCGGGAGGGAGGGGGAGCTGTTTTTT
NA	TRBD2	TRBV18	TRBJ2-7	CASSPTGTSGNPNF	TGTGCCAGCTCACCAACCGGGACTAGCGGGAACCCAAACTTC
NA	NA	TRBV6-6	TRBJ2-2	CASSDGPSGELFF	TGTGCCAGCAGTGACGGCCCGTCCGGGGAGCTGTTTTTT
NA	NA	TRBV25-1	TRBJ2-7	CASSEGPDYEQYF	TGTGCCAGCAGTGAAGGTCCGGACTACGAGCAGTACTTC
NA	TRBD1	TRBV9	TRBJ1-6	CASSPRQGSSPLHF	TGTGCCAGCAGCCCCCGACAGGGGAGCTCACCCCTCCACTTT
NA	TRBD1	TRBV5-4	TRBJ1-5	CASSLQGADQPQHF	TGTGCCAGCAGCTTGCAGGGGGCAGATCAGCCCCAGCATTTT
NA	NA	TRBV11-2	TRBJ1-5	CASSLGPTWPQHF	TGTGCCAGCAGCTTAGGGCCGACGTGGCCCCAGCATTTT
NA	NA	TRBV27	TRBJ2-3	CASSLQGGGTDTQYF	TGTGCCAGCAGTTTACAGGGTGGGGGGACAGATACGCAGTATTTT
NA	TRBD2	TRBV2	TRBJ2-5	CASSKGTSGPQETQYF	TGTGCCAGCAGTAAGGGGACTAGCGGCCCCCAAGAGACCCAGTACTTC
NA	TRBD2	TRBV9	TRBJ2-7	CASSTGLAGEYEQYF	TGTGCCAGCAGCACGGGACTAGCGGGAGAGTACGAGCAGTACTTC
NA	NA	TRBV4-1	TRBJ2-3	CASSQEDQGGVVLTDTQYF	TGCGCCAGCAGCCAAGAAGACCAGGGGGGAGTAGTACTGACAGATACGCAGTATTTT
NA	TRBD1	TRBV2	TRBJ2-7	CASSSGQGIVYEQYF	TGTGCCAGCAGTTCTGGACAGGGAATCGTCTACGAGCAGTACTTC
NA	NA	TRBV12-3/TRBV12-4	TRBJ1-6	CASSPRLNSPLHF	TGTGCCAGCAGCCCCCGTCTCAATTCACCCCTCCACTTT
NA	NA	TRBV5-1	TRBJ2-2	CASSWGPLGTGELFF	TGCGCCAGCAGCTGGGGACCACTGGGCACCGGGGAGCTGTTTTTT
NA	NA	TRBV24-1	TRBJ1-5	CATSEGHLQPQHF	TGTGCCACCAGTGAAGGACACCTTCAGCCCCAGCATTTT
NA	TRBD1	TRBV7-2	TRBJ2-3	CASSSGTGWDTQYF	TGTGCCAGCAGCTCCGGGACAGGGTGGGATACGCAGTATTTT
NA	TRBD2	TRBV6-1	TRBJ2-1	CASSERLAGVEQFF	TGTGCCAGCAGTGAGAGGCTAGCGGGAGTCGAGCAGTTCTTC
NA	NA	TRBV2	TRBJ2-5	CASSERTAETQYF	TGTGCCAGCAGTGAGCGGACCGCGGAGACCCAGTACTTC
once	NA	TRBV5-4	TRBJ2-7	CASSLGQVDEQYF	TGTGCCAGCAGCTTGGGACAGGTAGACGAGCAGTACTTC
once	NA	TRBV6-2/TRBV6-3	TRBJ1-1	CASSYVQGAGMNTEAFF	TGTGCCAGCAGTTACGTACAGGGTGCTGGGATGAACACTGAAGCTTTCTTT
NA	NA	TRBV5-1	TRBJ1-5	CASSLQGGVDQPQHF	TGCGCCAGCAGCTTACAAGGTGGAGTGGATCAGCCCCAGCATTTT
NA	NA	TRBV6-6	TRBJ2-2	CASSYYTGELFF	TGTGCCAGCAGTTATTACACCGGGGAGCTGTTTTTT
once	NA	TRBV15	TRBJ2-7	CATSRESSGSYEQYF	TGTGCCACCAGCAGGGAGAGCAGCGGCTCCTACGAGCAGTACTTC
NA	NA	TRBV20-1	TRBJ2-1	CSAREGNEQFF	TGCAGTGCTAGAGAGGGCAATGAGCAGTTCTTC
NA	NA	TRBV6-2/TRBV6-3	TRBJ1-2	CASSPGRNYGYTF	TGTGCCAGCAGCCCGGGGCGGAACTATGGCTACACCTTC
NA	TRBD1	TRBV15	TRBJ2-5	CATSRGDRDRETQYF	TGTGCCACCAGCAGAGGGGACAGGGACCGTGAGACCCAGTACTTC
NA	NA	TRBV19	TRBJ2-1	CASSIKGGPYNEQFF	TGTGCCAGTAGTATAAAGGGAGGCCCGTACAATGAGCAGTTCTTC
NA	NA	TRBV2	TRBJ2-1	CATRASSYNEQFF	TGTGCCACTCGAGCTTCCAGCTACAATGAGCAGTTCTTC
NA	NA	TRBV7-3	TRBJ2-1	CASSLDGPRDEQFF	TGTGCCAGCAGCTTAGATGGCCCCCGGGATGAGCAGTTCTTC
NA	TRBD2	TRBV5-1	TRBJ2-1	CASSLGGSLDEQFF	TGCGCCAGCAGCTTGGGCGGGAGTTTAGATGAGCAGTTCTTC
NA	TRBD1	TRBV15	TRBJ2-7	CATSSPQGAHSYEQYF	TGTGCCACCAGCTCGCCCCAGGGGGCTCACTCCTACGAGCAGTACTTC
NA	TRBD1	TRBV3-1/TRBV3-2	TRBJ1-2	CASSPGGTVFYGYTF	TGTGCCAGCAGCCCAGGGGGGACAGTCTTCTATGGCTACACCTTC
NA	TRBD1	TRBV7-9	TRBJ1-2	CASSLARVGGQKNYGYTF	TGTGCCAGCAGCTTAGCGAGAGTAGGGGGACAGAAGAACTATGGCTACACCTTC
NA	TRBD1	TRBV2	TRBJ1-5	CASSDGQAGHQPQHF	TGTGCCAGCAGTGACGGACAGGCGGGCCATCAGCCCCAGCATTTT
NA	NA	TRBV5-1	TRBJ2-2	CASNGQGIGTGELFF	TGCGCCAGCAATGGGCAAGGCATTGGCACCGGGGAGCTGTTTTTT
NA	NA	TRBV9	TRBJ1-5	CASSTSDGDNQPQHF	TGTGCCAGCAGCACATCGGACGGGGACAATCAGCCCCAGCATTTT
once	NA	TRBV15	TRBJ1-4	CATRGSDEPQEKLFF	TGTGCCACCAGGGGATCCGACGAACCGCAAGAAAAACTGTTTTTT
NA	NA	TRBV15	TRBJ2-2	CATSWSRSAGELFF	TGTGCCACCAGCTGGTCCAGGTCCGCCGGGGAGCTGTTTTTT
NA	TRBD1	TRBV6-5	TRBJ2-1	CASSYWGQTPNEQFF	TGTGCCAGCAGTTACTGGGGACAGACTCCCAATGAGCAGTTCTTC
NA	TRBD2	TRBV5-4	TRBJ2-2	CASSNPGLATTGELFF	TGTGCCAGCAGCAACCCGGGACTAGCGACGACCGGGGAGCTGTTTTTT
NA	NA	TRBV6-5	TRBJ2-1	CASSYSVGGGDEQFF	TGTGCCAGCAGTTACTCAGTCGGGGGAGGCGATGAGCAGTTCTTC
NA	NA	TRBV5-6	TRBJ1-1	CASSIENTEAFF	TGTGCCAGCAGTATAGAGAACACTGAAGCTTTCTTT